This entry is about one T cell receptor beta chain. Its antigen is unknown. This entry comes from a study of beta chain features in type 1 diabetes. Study observations and caveats: Fewer insertions but more deletions were seen at VDJ junctions in type 1 diabetes patients. Within the patient group, naive, central memory and Treg TCRB repertoires appeared more similar to each other than within healthy donors.

Expressed TCRB transcripts were sequenced because the entire RNA isolate underwent reverse transcription. Naive, central memory and regulatory T cell samples produced a mean of approximately 4 million reads. Method: immunoSEQ multiplex PCR; TCRdb's copy keeps in-frame clones and lacks some. The sample carries about 140,000 clones, about 7.1% recorded once. One heparinised blood draw averaging about 120 mL was given by each donor. V shed 3 bases and J shed 9 bases, with 12 bases lying between them. This CDR3 contains 13 residues. Germline V gene sequence: CDR1 SNHLY, CDR2 FYNNEI. This TCR derives from a woman aged 25-40 years in good health. The sequenced sample was central memory CD4+ T cells from blood. The chain uses TRBV2 and TRBJ1-5; D is undetermined. DNA for the CDR3: TGTGCCAGCAGTGAGGCTCTGGCGGGGCCCCAGCATTTT. Translated: CASSEALAGPQHF.